What follows are 27 T cell receptor beta chains derived from one specimen sequenced in a study of blood T cells in healthy people across ages. Alongside a J-beta primer mix, a sample-barcoded 5' primer served in a second PCR lasting roughly 6 to 12 cycles. TCRdb reprocessed the 5' RACE reads with MiXCR, giving one entry per CDR3 protein. The data show about 640,000 distinct CDR3 sequences, about 53% seen once. The sample comprised blood. These receptors all come from a man in his fifties or sixties in good health.

The chain uses TRBV20-1 and TRBJ2-5; D tentatively fits TRBD1 or TRBD2 (5 bases each). The DNA end lines up better with TRBJ2-7; the J call may be wrong. The CDR3 length is 15 residues. CDR1 and CDR2 (germline): DFQATT, SNEGSKA (reference sequence). CDR3 loop: CSARAHGASSLEQYF. CDR3 nucleotides: TGCAGTGCTAGAGCCCACGGGGCCTCATCTCTCGAGCAGTACTTC.

The chain employs TRBV12-5 and TRBJ1-3, with D unresolved. The CDR3 totals 13 residues. The V gene lost 7 bases and the J gene lost 4 bases, with 11 bases spanning the gap. Germline CDR1 is LGHNT and CDR2 is FRNRAP. CDR3 DNA: TGTGCTAGTGCCGATCCGTCGGGAAACACCATATATTTT. It yields the protein CASADPSGNTIYF.

In this sample, this clonotype turned up once. The chain is built from TRBV19 and TRBJ2-5, with D perhaps matching TRBD2 (5 bases). The V and J ends lost 3 bases and 5 bases respectively, with 10 bases between them. The CDR3 covers 13 residues. Germline-derived CDR1 and CDR2 are LNHDA and SQIVND (reference sequence). The CDR3 is CASSIRGRETQYF. CDR3 DNA sequence: TGTGCCAGTAGTATCCGGGGTAGGGAGACCCAGTACTTC.

This chain joins TRBV7-9 and TRBJ2-1; the D is unclear. Germline loops: CDR1 SEHNR, CDR2 FQNEAQ (reference sequence). This CDR3 has 13 residues. The germline V and J ends were trimmed by 5 bases and 10 bases, with 15 bases remaining between them. The CDR3 is CASSPTPVGEQFF. CDR3 nucleotides: TGTGCCAGCAGCCCCACGCCGGTTGGGGAGCAGTTCTTC.

J is TRBJ2-7 and V is TRBV3-1; no definite D call. CDR3 length equals 13 residues. V lost 0 bases, J lost 6 bases, and 9 bases lay in between. The germline gives CDR1 LGHDT, CDR2 YNNKEL (reference sequence). The chain's CDR3 is CASSQEFLGEQYF. The CDR3 DNA follows: TGTGCCAGCAGCCAAGAATTTCTAGGCGAGCAGTACTTC.

The rearrangement joins TRBV9 to TRBJ2-3; 9 bases map to TRBD2. CDR3 length equals 16 residues. Germline V lookup: CDR1 SGDLS, CDR2 YYNGEE. The V gene end was trimmed by 3 bases and the J gene end by 5 bases; junction bases not matched to a gene: 10. CDR3 sequence (DNA): TGTGCCAGCAGCGGGGCTAGCGGGACGAAGCGAGATACGCAGTATTTT. Its translation is CASSGASGTKRDTQYF.

The V gene is TRBV28, the J gene TRBJ2-5; no firm D call. The CDR3 extends over 15 amino acids. CDR1 MDHEN and CDR2 SYDVKM come from the germline V gene. Trimming removed 3 bases from V and 1 base from J, with 12 bases in between. The CDR3 region has the DNA TGTGCCAGCAGTTTGAGGAGTGCCCTCCAAGAGACCCAGTACTTC. It translates to CASSLRSALQETQYF.

This clonotype was observed a few times. The CDR3 nucleotides are TGTGCCAGCAGGTCGACAGGGTTTAATGAGCAGTTCTTC. It yields the protein CASRSTGFNEQFF. The chain couples TRBV6-2 or TRBV6-3 to TRBJ2-1, with TRBD1 matching over 7 bases. Per germline, CDR1 MNHEY and CDR2 SVGEGT. The CDR3 totals 13 residues. V was pared by 6 bases and J by 7 bases, with 6 bases of the junction left unmatched.

This clonotype was detected a few times. The chain recombines TRBV20-1 with TRBJ2-7, with 8 positions matching TRBD2. Per the germline V gene, CDR1 is DFQATT and CDR2 is SNEGSKA (reference sequence). This CDR3 has 14 amino acids. Unmatched junction bases numbered 13, after V lost 6 bases and J lost 6 bases. The CDR3, as DNA: TGCAGTGCGAGCCCGGGACTAGGTCATCGCGAGCAGTACTTC. Translating it yields CSASPGLGHREQYF.

This clonotype has just one count. The rearrangement uses TRBV6-6 and TRBJ2-7, with TRBD2 matching over 7 bases. Losses at the gene ends were 2 bases for V and 2 bases for J; bases not matched to a gene: 6. Per germline, CDR1 MNHNY and CDR2 SVGAGI (reference sequence). The CDR3 sequence is 15 residues long. Here the CDR3 reads CASSYPGGRTYEQYF. In DNA, the CDR3 is TGTGCCAGCAGTTACCCGGGAGGACGGACCTACGAGCAGTACTTC.

The chain employs TRBV3-1 and TRBJ2-7, with 7 nucleotides matching TRBD2. Germline values: CDR1 LGHDT, CDR2 YNNKEL (reference sequence). The CDR3 length is 15 residues. Trimming at V came to 4 bases and at J to 5 bases, leaving 11 bases not matched to a gene. Here the CDR3 reads CASSPRRLANHEQYF. The CDR3 DNA reads TGTGCCAGCAGCCCAAGGAGACTAGCTAATCACGAGCAGTACTTC.

V and J are TRBV6-2 or TRBV6-3 and TRBJ2-5, with D perhaps being TRBD1 or TRBD2 (5 bases each). V lost 5 bases, J lost 1 base, and 20 bases lay in between. The CDR3 extends over 17 amino acids. Germline V gene lookup returns CDR1 MNHEY and CDR2 SVGEGT. CDR3 sequence (DNA): TGTGCCAGCAGTACGGCATGGGACCCAACACCCCAAGAGACCCAGTACTTC. Protein: CASSTAWDPTPQETQYF.

This chain uses TRBV15 with TRBJ2-2; no firm D call. V lost 3 bases and J 4 bases, leaving 15 bases between the germline ends. The CDR3 sequence is 16 residues long. Germline V gene data show CDR1 as LNHNV and CDR2 as YYDKDF (reference sequence). CDR3 DNA: TGTGCCACCAGCAGGGAAACCGGGTCGACCACCGGGGAGCTGTTTTTT. Translated: CATSRETGSTTGELFF. Looking up the rest from reference TRBV15 and TRBJ2-2 gives the full variable domain: DAMVIQNPRYQVTQFGKPVTLSCSQTLNHNVMYWYQQKSSQAPKLLFHYYDKDFNNEADTPDNFQSRRPNTSFCFLDIRSPGLGDTAMYLCATSRETGSTTGELFFGEGSRLTVL.

The chain combines TRBV5-1 with TRBJ2-1, with 10 positions matching TRBD2. The CDR3 covers 16 residues. Germline values: CDR1 SGHRS, CDR2 YFSETQ. V was clipped by 0 bases and J by 7 bases; unmatched bases: 7. The CDR3, as DNA: TGCGCCAGCAGCTTGGATGGGACTAGCGAGTGGAATGAGCAGTTCTTC. Residues: CASSLDGTSEWNEQFF.

J is TRBJ2-1 and V is TRBV6-2 or TRBV6-3, with D tentatively TRBD1 (6 bases). Germline-derived CDR1 and CDR2 are MNHEY and SVGEGT. The CDR3 contains 14 residues. The V gene lost 5 bases and the J gene lost 6 bases, with 14 bases spanning the gap. CDR3 DNA sequence: TGTGCCAGCAGTACTCCCCCCAGGGGCAATGAGCAGTTCTTC. Its translation is CASSTPPRGNEQFF.

The rearrangement joins TRBV7-2 to TRBJ1-4; possibly TRBD2 for D (6 bases). The DNA end is a closer match to TRBJ2-2, so the J assignment may be wrong. From germline, CDR1 is SGHTA and CDR2 FQGNSA. CDR3 length: 14 residues. The CDR3 DNA follows: TGTGCCAGCAGTCGTACTAGCCTTCCCGGGGAGCTGTTTTTT. This sequence encodes CASSRTSLPGELFF.

The CDR3 nucleotides read TGCAGCGTTGGGCCAAACCCCAGCCTTCCCACAGATACGCAGTATTTT. It is translated as CSVGPNPSLPTDTQYF. The V call is TRBV29-1, the J call TRBJ2-3; D remains ambiguous. Trimming cost V 4 bases and J 2 bases, with 19 bases left between them. The CDR3 covers 16 residues. CDR1 and CDR2 (germline): SQVTM, ANQGSEA.

The V gene is TRBV7-9, the J gene TRBJ2-5; TRBD2 might be the D (6 bases). The V gene lost 5 bases and the J gene lost 5 bases, with 15 bases spanning the gap. This CDR3 is 14 amino acids long. CDR1 is SEHNR and CDR2 is FQNEAQ in the germline V gene (reference sequence). CDR3 DNA sequence: TGTGCCAGCAGCCCGGGACTCCGAATTGAGACCCAGTACTTC. As protein: CASSPGLRIETQYF.

In this sample, this clonotype turned up a few times. The rearrangement links TRBV29-1 to TRBJ1-1, with D tentatively TRBD1 (5 bases). Germline CDR1 and CDR2: SQVTM and ANQGSEA. V lost 3 bases to trimming and J lost 5 bases, with 13 bases between them. The CDR3 covers 13 residues. The CDR3 bases are TGCAGCGTTGACCGCCAGGGCTTAACTGAAGCTTTCTTT. Translated: CSVDRQGLTEAFF.

The chain couples TRBV6-1 to TRBJ2-7; TRBD1 agrees at 7 bases. The last part of the DNA fits TRBJ2-5 better; the J call may be wrong. This CDR3 region has 12 residues. The V gene's germline CDR1 is MNHNS and CDR2 SASEGT. Written as DNA, the CDR3 is TGTGCCAGCAGTTCAGACAGGGTGACCCAGTACTTC. This gives the protein CASSSDRVTQYF.

This clonotype was found a few times. The CDR3 sequence is CASSLGDRNNEQFF. CDR3 bases: TGCGCCAGCAGCTTGGGGGACAGGAACAATGAGCAGTTCTTC. V is TRBV5-1 and J is TRBJ2-1, with 8 bases that match TRBD1. The germline V gene encodes CDR1 SGHRS and CDR2 YFSETQ. This CDR3 comprises 14 residues. The V gene end was trimmed by 0 bases and the J gene end by 5 bases; junction bases not matched to a gene: 1.

In this sample, this clonotype turned up once. J is TRBJ1-2 and V is TRBV6-2 or TRBV6-3; D is undetermined. Germline lookup yields CDR1 MNHEY and CDR2 SVGEGT. The CDR3 contains 12 residues. The V and J ends lost 0 bases and 4 bases respectively, with 3 bases between them. DNA of the CDR3: TGTGCCAGCAGTTACTCATCCTATGGCTACACCTTC. This codes for CASSYSSYGYTF.

The chain couples TRBV20-1 to TRBJ1-2; perhaps TRBD1 as D (6 bases). Germline V lookup: CDR1 DFQATT, CDR2 SNEGSKA (reference sequence). This CDR3 spans 13 amino acids. The V end lost 5 bases, the J end lost 9 bases, and 19 bases lay between the germline ends. In DNA, the CDR3 is TGCAGTGCTCCGACAGGCACCGGTTTTAGCTACACCTTC. This translates into CSAPTGTGFSYTF.

This sequence joins TRBV11-2 and TRBJ2-3; TRBD2 might be the D (5 bases). CDR1 and CDR2 from the germline V gene are SGHAT and FQNNGV. Trimming took off 5 bases at V and 6 bases at J, with 12 bases between the two ends. CDR3 length: 13 amino acids. CDR3 loop: CASSPLRVDTQYF. CDR3 bases: TGTGCCAGCAGCCCCCTGAGGGTTGATACGCAGTATTTT.

This chain links TRBV6-1 with TRBJ1-5, with 7 bases aligning to TRBD1. Per the germline V gene, CDR1 is MNHNS and CDR2 is SASEGT. CDR3 length: 16 residues. The V segment lost 4 bases and the J segment 6 bases; nucleotides outside the gene matches: 12. DNA of the CDR3: TGTGCCAGCAGTGGGGTTGTAGGGGGCGGAGGTCAGCCCCAGCATTTT. Encoded protein: CASSGVVGGGGQPQHF.

This clonotype was seen only once. V gene TRBV11-3 combines with J gene TRBJ2-7, with D perhaps matching TRBD1 (6 bases). CDR3 length equals 14 residues. Trimming stripped 1 base from V and 5 bases from J, with 12 bases between. CDR1 and CDR2 (germline): SGHNT, YENEEA. The CDR3 coding sequence is TGTGCCAGCAGCTTAGGCGGCAGGGACAACGAGCAGTACTTC. Amino acids: CASSLGGRDNEQYF.

The rearrangement uses TRBV2 and TRBJ2-1; 8 bases align to TRBD2. The CDR3 covers 17 residues. Germline CDR1 and CDR2: SNHLY and FYNNEI. The J segment lost 0 bases and the V segment lost 1 base, leaving 5 bases of the junction unmatched. CDR3: CASSEVQRGSSYNEQFF. The CDR3 nucleotides read TGTGCCAGCAGTGAAGTCCAGCGGGGGAGCTCCTACAATGAGCAGTTCTTC.